The rows below give T cell receptor beta chains drawn from one sample of a study of T cells in tumors after PD-1 blockade. Sequencing was performed with immunoSEQ multiplex PCR; in TCRdb, only in-frame clones are kept and a portion is missing. The sample has around 35,000 clones, around 73% seen once; the top ten hold approximately 40%. The specimen was PBMCs, collected after anti-PD-1 treatment. The receptors here all came from a human donor with basal cell carcinoma. Both conserved end residues are part of each CDR3. A D gene is named only where the DNA matches it firmly. Some rows have no size entry. The others give once, few or many, or a class for an expanded clone.

v_call: TRBV15
j_call: TRBJ2-1
d_call: -
clone_size: -
cdr3_length: 13
cdr3_nt: TGTGCCACCAGCAGAGATGCCAACAATGAGCAGTTCTTC
cdr3_aa: CATSRDANNEQFF

v_call: TRBV9
j_call: TRBJ2-1
d_call: -
clone_size: -
cdr3_length: 17
cdr3_nt: TGTGCCAGCAGCCCCCGCGAGGGGGTGGGCTCCTACAATGAGCAGTTCTTC
cdr3_aa: CASSPREGVGSYNEQFF

v_call: TRBV30
j_call: TRBJ2-5
d_call: TRBD1
clone_size: -
cdr3_length: 16
cdr3_nt: TGTGCCTGGAGGGAGCCCGGACAGGGGGCGAGGAAGACCCAGTACTTC
cdr3_aa: CAWREPGQGARKTQYF

v_call: TRBV5-1
j_call: TRBJ1-3
d_call: -
clone_size: few
cdr3_length: 13
cdr3_nt: TGCGCCAGCAGCTCGGCATCTGGAAACACCATATATTTT
cdr3_aa: CASSSASGNTIYF

v_call: TRBV11-3
j_call: TRBJ2-7
d_call: TRBD2
clone_size: -
cdr3_length: 18
cdr3_nt: TGTGCCAGCAGCCCTTTGGGGACTAGCGGGAGCCGTTCCTACGAGCAGTACTTC
cdr3_aa: CASSPLGTSGSRSYEQYF

v_call: TRBV3-1/TRBV3-2
j_call: TRBJ2-1
d_call: -
clone_size: -
cdr3_length: 17
cdr3_nt: TGTGCCAGCAGCCAAAATGGACTCTCCGCGAGCTACAATGAGCAGTTCTTC
cdr3_aa: CASSQNGLSASYNEQFF

v_call: TRBV6-5
j_call: TRBJ2-2
d_call: -
clone_size: -
cdr3_length: 15
cdr3_nt: TGTGCCAGCAGTTACTCGAGTCCAGTCACCGGGGAGCTGTTTTTT
cdr3_aa: CASSYSSPVTGELFF

v_call: TRBV6-5
j_call: TRBJ1-1
d_call: -
clone_size: -
cdr3_length: 16
cdr3_nt: TGTGCCAGCAGTTACTCGTATGACAGCTTGAACACTGAAGCTTTCTTT
cdr3_aa: CASSYSYDSLNTEAFF

v_call: TRBV5-1
j_call: TRBJ2-3
d_call: -
clone_size: -
cdr3_length: 17
cdr3_nt: TGCGCCAGCAGCCCCGCACGGGAGACACAAAGCACAGATACGCAGTATTTT
cdr3_aa: CASSPARETQSTDTQYF

v_call: TRBV27
j_call: TRBJ2-5
d_call: -
clone_size: -
cdr3_length: 16
cdr3_nt: TGTGCCAGCAGTCCTCAAGCCCTGGGGGTCGGGACGACCCAGTACTTC
cdr3_aa: CASSPQALGVGTTQYF

v_call: TRBV6-5
j_call: TRBJ2-7
d_call: -
clone_size: few
cdr3_length: 14
cdr3_nt: TGTGCCAGCAGTCCCAGGGTGCCCCCCTACGAGCAGTACTTC
cdr3_aa: CASSPRVPPYEQYF

v_call: TRBV5-4
j_call: TRBJ1-5
d_call: -
clone_size: -
cdr3_length: 16
cdr3_nt: TGTGCCAGCAGCTTGATGTTGGGGGCCGCCAATCAGCCCCAGCATTTT
cdr3_aa: CASSLMLGAANQPQHF

v_call: TRBV19
j_call: TRBJ2-2
d_call: -
clone_size: few
cdr3_length: 15
cdr3_nt: TGTGCCAGTAGCAGGGCCGGGGAAGTCACCGGGGAGCTGTTTTTT
cdr3_aa: CASSRAGEVTGELFF

v_call: TRBV7-6
j_call: TRBJ1-1
d_call: TRBD1
clone_size: -
cdr3_length: 14
cdr3_nt: TGTGCCAGCAGCGCGACAGGGGCGAACACTGAAGCTTTCTTT
cdr3_aa: CASSATGANTEAFF

v_call: TRBV2
j_call: TRBJ2-5
d_call: -
clone_size: -
cdr3_length: 15
cdr3_nt: TGTGCCAGCAGTAAAGCAGGGTATCCAAGTGAGACCCAGTACTTC
cdr3_aa: CASSKAGYPSETQYF

v_call: TRBV27
j_call: TRBJ1-2
d_call: -
clone_size: -
cdr3_length: 15
cdr3_nt: TGTGCCAGCAGTTTAAGTCCCAGAGCTAACTATGGCTACACCTTC
cdr3_aa: CASSLSPRANYGYTF

v_call: TRBV19
j_call: TRBJ1-5
d_call: -
clone_size: few
cdr3_length: 15
cdr3_nt: TGTGCCAGTAGTAACGCAGGGCACTCTTATCAGCCCCAGCATTTT
cdr3_aa: CASSNAGHSYQPQHF

v_call: TRBV23-1
j_call: TRBJ1-1
d_call: TRBD1
clone_size: -
cdr3_length: 16
cdr3_nt: TGCGCCAGCAAAAAGTCCGGGACAGGGCCATACACTGAAGCTTTCTTT
cdr3_aa: CASKKSGTGPYTEAFF

v_call: TRBV4-3
j_call: TRBJ2-2
d_call: -
clone_size: -
cdr3_length: 15
cdr3_nt: TGCGCCAGCAGCCAAGACCGGCAGAACACCGGGGAGCTGTTTTTT
cdr3_aa: CASSQDRQNTGELFF

v_call: TRBV7-2
j_call: TRBJ2-3
d_call: -
clone_size: -
cdr3_length: 15
cdr3_nt: TGTGCCAGCAGCTTAAGGCAGGGGCGGAAAGATACGCAGTATTTT
cdr3_aa: CASSLRQGRKDTQYF

v_call: TRBV27
j_call: TRBJ2-7
d_call: -
clone_size: -
cdr3_length: 15
cdr3_nt: TGTGCCAGCAGAAACTTGGGGGGCGAGTTCTACGAGCAGTACTTC
cdr3_aa: CASRNLGGEFYEQYF

v_call: TRBV5-1
j_call: TRBJ2-1
d_call: TRBD2
clone_size: -
cdr3_length: 16
cdr3_nt: TGCGCCAGCAGGCCGCCCGGACTAGCGGGAGACAATGAGCAGTTCTTC
cdr3_aa: CASRPPGLAGDNEQFF

v_call: TRBV19
j_call: TRBJ1-1
d_call: -
clone_size: -
cdr3_length: 15
cdr3_nt: TGTGCCAGTAGTATAGACACGGGGCTTCCCACTGAAGCTTTCTTT
cdr3_aa: CASSIDTGLPTEAFF

v_call: TRBV2
j_call: TRBJ1-2
d_call: -
clone_size: -
cdr3_length: 15
cdr3_nt: TGTGCCAGCAGTGAAGAAGGACAGTCGATCTATGGCTACACCTTC
cdr3_aa: CASSEEGQSIYGYTF

v_call: TRBV25-1
j_call: TRBJ2-5
d_call: -
clone_size: -
cdr3_length: 15
cdr3_nt: TGTGCCAGCAGTGAATATGGGAGGAGGGGGGAGACCCAGTACTTC
cdr3_aa: CASSEYGRRGETQYF

v_call: TRBV7-2
j_call: TRBJ2-1
d_call: TRBD2
clone_size: few
cdr3_length: 16
cdr3_nt: TGTGCCAGCAGCTTTGAAAGCGGGAGGGCTGGGAATGAGCAGTTCTTC
cdr3_aa: CASSFESGRAGNEQFF

v_call: TRBV10-3
j_call: TRBJ2-3
d_call: -
clone_size: few
cdr3_length: 11
cdr3_nt: TGTGCCATCAGTGAGGGGGATACGCAGTATTTT
cdr3_aa: CAISEGDTQYF

v_call: TRBV15
j_call: TRBJ1-2
d_call: -
clone_size: -
cdr3_length: 13
cdr3_nt: TGTGCCACCAGCAGCATCAGAGACTATGGCTACACCTTC
cdr3_aa: CATSSIRDYGYTF